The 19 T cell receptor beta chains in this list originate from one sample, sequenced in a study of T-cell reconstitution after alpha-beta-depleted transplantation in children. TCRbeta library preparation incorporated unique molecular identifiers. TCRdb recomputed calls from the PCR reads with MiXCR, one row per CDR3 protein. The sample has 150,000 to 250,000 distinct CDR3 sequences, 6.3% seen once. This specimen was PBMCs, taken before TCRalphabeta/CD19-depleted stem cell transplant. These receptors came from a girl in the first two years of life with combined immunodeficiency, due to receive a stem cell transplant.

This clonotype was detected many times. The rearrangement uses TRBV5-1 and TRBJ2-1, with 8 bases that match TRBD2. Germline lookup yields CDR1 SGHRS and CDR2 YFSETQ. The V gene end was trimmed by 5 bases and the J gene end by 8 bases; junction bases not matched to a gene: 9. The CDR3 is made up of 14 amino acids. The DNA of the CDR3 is TGCGCCAGCAGTCCCGGGGGGGGCTCTTATGAGCAGTTCTTC. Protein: CASSPGGGSYEQFF.

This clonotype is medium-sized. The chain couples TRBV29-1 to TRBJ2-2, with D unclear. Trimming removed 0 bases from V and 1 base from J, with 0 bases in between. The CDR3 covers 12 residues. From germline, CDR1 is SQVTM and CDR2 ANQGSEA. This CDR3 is CSVEENTGELFF. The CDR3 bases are TGCAGCGTTGAAGAGAACACCGGGGAGCTGTTTTTT.

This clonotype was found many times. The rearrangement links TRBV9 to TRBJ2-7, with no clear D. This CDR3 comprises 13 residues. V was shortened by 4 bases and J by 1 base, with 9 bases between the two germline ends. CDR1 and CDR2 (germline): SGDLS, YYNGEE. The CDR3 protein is CASSTTDSYEQYF. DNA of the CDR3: TGTGCCAGCAGCACCACAGATTCCTACGAGCAGTACTTC.

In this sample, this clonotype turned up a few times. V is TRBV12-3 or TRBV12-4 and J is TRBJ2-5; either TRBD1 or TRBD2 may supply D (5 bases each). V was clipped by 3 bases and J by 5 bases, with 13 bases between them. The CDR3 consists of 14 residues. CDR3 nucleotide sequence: TGTGCCAGCAGTTTTCCAGGGTGGGAGGAGACCCAGTACTTC. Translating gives CASSFPGWEETQYF.

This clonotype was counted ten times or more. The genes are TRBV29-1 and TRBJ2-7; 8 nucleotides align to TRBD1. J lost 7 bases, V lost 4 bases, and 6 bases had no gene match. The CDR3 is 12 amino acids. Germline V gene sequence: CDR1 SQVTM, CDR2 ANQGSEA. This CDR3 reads CSVVRGLGEQYF. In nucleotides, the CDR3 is TGCAGCGTTGTCAGGGGGCTGGGTGAGCAGTACTTC.

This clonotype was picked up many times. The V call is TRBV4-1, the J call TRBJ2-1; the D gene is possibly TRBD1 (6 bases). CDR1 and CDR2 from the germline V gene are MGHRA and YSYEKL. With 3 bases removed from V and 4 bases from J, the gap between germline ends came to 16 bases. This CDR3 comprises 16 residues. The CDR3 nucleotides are TGCGCCAGCAGCCATGTGATGGGGGCGGAATACAATGAGCAGTTCTTC. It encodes CASSHVMGAEYNEQFF.

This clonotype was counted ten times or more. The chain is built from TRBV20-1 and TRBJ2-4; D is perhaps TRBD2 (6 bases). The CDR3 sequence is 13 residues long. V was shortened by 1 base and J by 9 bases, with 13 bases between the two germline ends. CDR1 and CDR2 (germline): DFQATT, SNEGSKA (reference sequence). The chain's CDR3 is CSARVVTGSIQYF. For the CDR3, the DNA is TGCAGTGCTAGAGTAGTCACCGGGAGCATTCAGTACTTC.

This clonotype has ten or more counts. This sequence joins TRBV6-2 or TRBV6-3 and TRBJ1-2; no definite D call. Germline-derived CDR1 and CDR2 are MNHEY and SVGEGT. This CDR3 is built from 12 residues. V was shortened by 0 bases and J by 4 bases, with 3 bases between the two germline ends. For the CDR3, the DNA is TGTGCCAGCAGTTACTCGACCTATGGCTACACCTTC. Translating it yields CASSYSTYGYTF.

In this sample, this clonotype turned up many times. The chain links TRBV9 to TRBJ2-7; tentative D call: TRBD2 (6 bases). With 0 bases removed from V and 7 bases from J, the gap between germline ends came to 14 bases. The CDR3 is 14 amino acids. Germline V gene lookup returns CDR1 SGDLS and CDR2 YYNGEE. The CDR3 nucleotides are TGTGCCAGCAGCGTAGATGGCGGGACGGGGGAGCAGTACTTC. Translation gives CASSVDGGTGEQYF.

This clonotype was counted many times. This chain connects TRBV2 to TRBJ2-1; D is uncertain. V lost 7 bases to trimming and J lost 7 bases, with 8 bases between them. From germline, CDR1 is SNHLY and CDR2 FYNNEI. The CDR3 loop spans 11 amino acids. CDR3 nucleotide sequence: TGTGCCAGCAAGGAGTTTAATGAGCAGTTCTTC. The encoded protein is CASKEFNEQFF. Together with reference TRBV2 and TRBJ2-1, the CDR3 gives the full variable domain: EPEVTQTPSHQVTQMGQEVILRCVPISNHLYFYWYRQILGQKVEFLVSFYNNEISEKSEIFDDQFSVERPDGSNFTLKIRSTKLEDSAMYFCASKEFNEQFFGPGTRLTVL.

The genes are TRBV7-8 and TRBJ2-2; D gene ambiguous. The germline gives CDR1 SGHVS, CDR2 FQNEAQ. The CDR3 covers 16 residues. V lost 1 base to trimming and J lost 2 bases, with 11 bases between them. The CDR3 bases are TGTGCCAGCAGCTTAGATGGCGGTCCTAACACCGGGGAGCTGTTTTTT. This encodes CASSLDGGPNTGELFF.

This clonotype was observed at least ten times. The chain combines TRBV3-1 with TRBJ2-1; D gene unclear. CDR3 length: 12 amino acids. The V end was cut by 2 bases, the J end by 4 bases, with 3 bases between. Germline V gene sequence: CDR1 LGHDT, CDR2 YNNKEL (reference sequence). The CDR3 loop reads CASSQFYNEQFF. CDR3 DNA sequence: TGTGCCAGCAGCCAATTTTACAATGAGCAGTTCTTC.

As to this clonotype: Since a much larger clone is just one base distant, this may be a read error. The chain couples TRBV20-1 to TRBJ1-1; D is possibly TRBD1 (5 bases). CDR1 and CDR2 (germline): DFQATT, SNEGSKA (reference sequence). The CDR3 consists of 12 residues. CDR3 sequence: CTARPRDFEAFF. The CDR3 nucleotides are TGCACTGCTAGACCCAGGGACTTTGAAGCTTTCTTT.

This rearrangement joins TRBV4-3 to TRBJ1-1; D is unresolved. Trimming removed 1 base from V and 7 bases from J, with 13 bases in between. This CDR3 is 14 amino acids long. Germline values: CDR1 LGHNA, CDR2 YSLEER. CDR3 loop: CASSQVRLSNEAFF. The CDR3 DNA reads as TGCGCCAGCAGCCAAGTTCGGCTCAGCAATGAAGCTTTCTTT.

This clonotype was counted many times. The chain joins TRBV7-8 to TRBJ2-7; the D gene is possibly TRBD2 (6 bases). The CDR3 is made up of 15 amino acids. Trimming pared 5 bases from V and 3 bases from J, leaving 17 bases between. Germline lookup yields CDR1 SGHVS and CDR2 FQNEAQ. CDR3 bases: TGTGCCAGCAGCCCTTGGGACTCCCTGAACTACGAGCAGTACTTC. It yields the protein CASSPWDSLNYEQYF.

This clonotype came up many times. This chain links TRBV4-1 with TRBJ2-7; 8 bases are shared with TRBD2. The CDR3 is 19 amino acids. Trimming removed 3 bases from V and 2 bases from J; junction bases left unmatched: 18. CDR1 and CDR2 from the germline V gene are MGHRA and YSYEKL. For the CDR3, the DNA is TGCGCCAGCAGCCATCAAACCGCGGAGACTAGCGCCTACCCCTACGAGCAGTACTTC. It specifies CASSHQTAETSAYPYEQYF.

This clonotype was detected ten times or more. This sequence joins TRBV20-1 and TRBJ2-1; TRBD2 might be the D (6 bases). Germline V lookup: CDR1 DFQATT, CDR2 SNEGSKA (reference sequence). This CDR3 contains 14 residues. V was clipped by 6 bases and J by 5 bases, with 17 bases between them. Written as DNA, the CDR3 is TGCAGTGCCGAAGCGGGTGCTGGAGACAATGAGCAGTTCTTC. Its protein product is CSAEAGAGDNEQFF.

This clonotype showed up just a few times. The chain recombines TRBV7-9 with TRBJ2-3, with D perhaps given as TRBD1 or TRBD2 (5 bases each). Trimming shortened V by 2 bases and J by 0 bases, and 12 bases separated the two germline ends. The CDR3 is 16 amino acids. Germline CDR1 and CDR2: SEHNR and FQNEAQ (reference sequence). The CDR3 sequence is CASSLWGSISTDTQYF. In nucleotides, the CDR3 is TGTGCCAGCAGCTTATGGGGGAGCATTAGCACAGATACGCAGTATTTT. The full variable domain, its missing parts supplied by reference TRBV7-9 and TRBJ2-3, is DTGVSQNPRHKITKRGQNVTFRCDPISEHNRLYWYRQTLGQGPEFLTYFQNEAQLEKSRLLSDRFSAERPKGSFSTLEIQRTEQGDSAMYLCASSLWGSISTDTQYFGPGTRLTVL.

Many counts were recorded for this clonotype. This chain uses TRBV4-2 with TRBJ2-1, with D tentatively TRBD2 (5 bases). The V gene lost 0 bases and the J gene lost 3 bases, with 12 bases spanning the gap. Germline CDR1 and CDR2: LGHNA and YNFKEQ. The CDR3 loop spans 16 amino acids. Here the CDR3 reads CASSQEAETIYNEQFF. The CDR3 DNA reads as TGTGCCAGCAGCCAAGAAGCGGAAACGATCTACAATGAGCAGTTCTTC.